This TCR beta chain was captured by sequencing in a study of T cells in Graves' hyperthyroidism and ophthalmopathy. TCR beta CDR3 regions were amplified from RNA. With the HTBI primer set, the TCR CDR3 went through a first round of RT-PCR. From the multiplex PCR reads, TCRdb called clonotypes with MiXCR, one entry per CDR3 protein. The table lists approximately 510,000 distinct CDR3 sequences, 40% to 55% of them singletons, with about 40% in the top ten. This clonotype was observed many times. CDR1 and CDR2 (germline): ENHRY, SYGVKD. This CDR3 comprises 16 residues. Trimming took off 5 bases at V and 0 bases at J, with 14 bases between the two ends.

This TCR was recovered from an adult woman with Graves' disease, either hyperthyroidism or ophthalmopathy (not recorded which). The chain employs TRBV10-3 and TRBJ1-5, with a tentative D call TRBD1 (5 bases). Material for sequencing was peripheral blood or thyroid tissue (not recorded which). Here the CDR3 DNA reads TGTGCCATCAGTATCCAGGGACTAGATAGCAATCAGCCCCAGCATTTT. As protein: CAISIQGLDSNQPQHF.